This T cell receptor beta chain was documented in a study of blood T cell repertoires in COVID-19. As for the study in general: The origin of the acute and convalescent COVID-19 samples was the United States, Italy and Spain. From T cells, B-cell-depleted T cells, or PBMCs came the material, which was cDNA or gDNA.

In the original processing: Reference gene primer amplification gave estimated nucleated cell counts. Data came from immunoSEQ multiplex PCR; TCRdb stores just in-frame clones and leaves some out. Clone size and V and J calls were adopted from that table, with D and trimming inferred from the DNA. The table shows about 92,000 clones, with 80% occurring only once. The receptor comes from a man aged 50-59 years who had recovered from COVID-19. The sequenced sample was peripheral blood.

Written as DNA, the CDR3 is TGTGCCAGCAGTGAAGGGGGCACTGAACAGCCCCAGCATTTT. Translating gives CASSEGGTEQPQHF. The genes are TRBV6-1 and TRBJ1-5; D possibly corresponds to TRBD1 (5 bases). Germline lookup yields CDR1 MNHNS and CDR2 SASEGT. V lost 1 base to trimming and J lost 7 bases, with 11 bases between them. This CDR3 contains 14 residues.